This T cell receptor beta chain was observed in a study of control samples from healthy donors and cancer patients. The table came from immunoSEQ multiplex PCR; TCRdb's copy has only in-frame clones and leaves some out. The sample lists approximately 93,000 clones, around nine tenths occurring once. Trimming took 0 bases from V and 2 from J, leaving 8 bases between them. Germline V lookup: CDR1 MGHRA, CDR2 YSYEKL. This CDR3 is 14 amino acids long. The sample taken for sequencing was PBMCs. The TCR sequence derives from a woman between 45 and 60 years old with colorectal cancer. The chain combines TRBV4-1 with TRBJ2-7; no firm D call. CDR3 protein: CASSQDVEAYEQYV. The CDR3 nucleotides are TGCGCCAGCAGCCAAGATGTAGAAGCCTACGAGCAGTACGTC.